The T cell receptor beta chain under discussion was sequenced for a study of T cells in Graves' hyperthyroidism and ophthalmopathy. Amplified TCR beta CDR3 regions came from RNA transcripts. The primer set for the first-round RT-PCR of the TCR CDR3 was HTBI. MiXCR, run by TCRdb on the multiplex PCR reads, gives a single entry per CDR3 protein. The data show hundreds of thousands of distinct CDR3 sequences, approximately 40% seen once. This receptor was taken from a woman aged 40 to 49 with Graves' hyperthyroidism. What was sequenced was blood.

CDR3 in amino acids: CASSFLGSSPLHF. In nucleotides, the CDR3 is TGTGCCAGCAGCTTTCTGGGGAGTTCACCCCTCCACTTT. This chain uses TRBV7-2 with TRBJ1-6; no clear D gene. Trimming stripped 3 bases from V and 9 bases from J, with 9 bases between. The CDR3 spans 13 residues. Germline V gene sequence: CDR1 SGHTA, CDR2 FQGNSA.